The sequence of this TCR beta chain was determined in a study of graft-versus-host responses after intestinal transplantation. Study summary: Recipients had multivisceral, liver-intestinal, or isolated intestinal transplants.

Measured with immunoSEQ multiplex PCR; TCRdb has only the in-frame clones, and not every one. This sample yields roughly 99,000 clones, of which approximately 85% are seen a single time; 1.4% belongs to the top ten. Germline V gives CDR1 MNHEY, CDR2 SMNVEV (reference sequence). The CDR3 runs to 12 residues. V lost 8 bases and J lost 1, with 7 bases in between. V is TRBV27 and J is TRBJ2-3; tentatively, D is TRBD1 or TRBD2 (5 bases each). This specimen consisted of PBMCs, obtained 255 days after intestinal transplant. This clonotype originated in a human patient who received an intestinal transplant, so some T cells may come from the graft donor. The CDR3 coding sequence is TGTGCCAGCGGGGGTCGCACAGATACGCAGTATTTT. Its protein product is CASGGRTDTQYF.